These 20 T cell receptor beta chains originate from one sample sequenced in a study of T cell responses to AZD1222 COVID-19 vaccine. Profiling relied on immunoSEQ multiplex PCR, and the TCRdb table lists in-frame clones only, not all of them. The repertoire holds some 170,000 clones, with 85% to 90% as singletons. The source material was peripheral blood, sampled on day 0 of AZD1222 vaccination. The source of these receptors is an adult in good health.

The rearrangement links TRBV3-1 (or the pseudogene TRBV3-2) to TRBJ1-2; a weak D match, TRBD1 (5 bases). V shed 4 bases and J shed 4 bases, with 19 bases lying between them. The length of the CDR3 is 16 residues. Looked up from germline, CDR1 is LGHDT and CDR2 is YNNKEL (reference sequence). Written as DNA, the CDR3 is TGTGCCAGCAGCCTCCCTCTCGGGGGTTCTAGCTATGGCTACACCTTC. Amino acid sequence: CASSLPLGGSSYGYTF.

The V call is TRBV7-9, the J call TRBJ1-2, with D perhaps TRBD1 (6 bases). The CDR3 is 13 amino acids. Deletions cut 5 bases from V and 5 bases from J, with 12 bases between. CDR1 is SEHNR, CDR2 FQNEAQ, per germline (reference sequence). CDR3 amino acids: CASSPPDRYGYTF. DNA of the CDR3: TGTGCCAGCAGCCCTCCGGACAGATATGGCTACACCTTC. Together with reference TRBV7-9 and TRBJ1-2, the CDR3 gives the full variable domain: DTGVSQNPRHKITKRGQNVTFRCDPISEHNRLYWYRQTLGQGPEFLTYFQNEAQLEKSRLLSDRFSAERPKGSFSTLEIQRTEQGDSAMYLCASSPPDRYGYTFGSGTRLTVV.

As concerns this clone: In the same sample, other DNA sequences code for this CDR3. V usage is TRBV6-4 and J usage is TRBJ1-1; D remains unclear. Germline assignment: CDR1 MRHNA and CDR2 SNTAGT. V gave up 2 bases and J gave up 4 bases, with 8 bases separating them. The CDR3 has 13 amino acids. The DNA for the CDR3 is TGTGCCAGCAGTGACAGGGAAGGCACTGAAGCTTTCTTT. It encodes CASSDREGTEAFF.

The chain couples TRBV27 to TRBJ1-6; D remains ambiguous. The CDR3 runs to 17 residues. CDR1 MNHEY and CDR2 SMNVEV come from the germline V gene (reference sequence). The V gene lost 2 bases and the J gene lost 0 bases, with 11 bases spanning the gap. CDR3 residues: CASSLNPMSSYNSPLHF. The CDR3 bases are TGTGCCAGCAGTTTAAACCCCATGAGCTCCTATAATTCACCCCTCCACTTT.

V gene TRBV6-5 combines with J gene TRBJ2-3, with a possible D match to TRBD1 (7 bases). CDR3 size: 14 residues. CDR1 is MNHEY, CDR2 SVGAGI, per germline. V shed 8 bases and J shed 3 bases, with 15 bases lying between them. CDR3 nucleotides: TGTGCCAGCGCGAGGAGGGGGCGAACAGATACGCAGTATTTT. Encoded protein: CASARRGRTDTQYF.

This chain links TRBV24-1 with TRBJ2-1; 12 nucleotides align to TRBD2. Trimming removed 2 bases from V and 9 bases from J; junction bases left unmatched: 4. CDR1 is KGHDR and CDR2 is SFDVKD in the germline V gene. The CDR3 totals 15 residues. Written as DNA, the CDR3 is TGTGCCACCAGTGATTCTAGCGGGGGGGTTAGTGAGCAGTTCTTC. It yields the protein CATSDSSGGVSEQFF.

The rearrangement links TRBV6-6 to TRBJ1-4, with D hard to call. The CDR3 sequence is 14 residues long. The V gene's germline CDR1 is MNHNY and CDR2 SVGAGI (reference sequence). Between the trimmed V and J ends, which lost 6 bases and 8 bases, there was a span of 16 bases. Written as DNA, the CDR3 is TGTGCCAGCAGACCTCGACCGGGCCCCGAAAAACTGTTTTTT. The encoded protein is CASRPRPGPEKLFF.

The chain employs TRBV27 and TRBJ1-1, with D possibly matching TRBD1 (5 bases). Trimming stripped 2 bases from V and 3 bases from J, with 7 bases between. This CDR3 has 13 amino acids. Germline assignment: CDR1 MNHEY and CDR2 SMNVEV (reference sequence). The chain's CDR3 is CASSLTRDTEAFF. The CDR3 nucleotides are TGTGCCAGCAGTTTAACCAGGGACACTGAAGCTTTCTTT.

The count of this clone is one. The rearrangement joins TRBV7-6 to TRBJ1-5; 7 positions match TRBD1. Germline CDR1 SGHVS, CDR2 FNYEAQ. The CDR3 is made up of 15 amino acids. J lost 3 bases, V lost 5 bases, and 7 bases had no gene match. The CDR3 here is CASSLGQAPNQPQHF. The CDR3 DNA reads as TGTGCCAGCAGCCTCGGACAGGCCCCCAATCAGCCCCAGCATTTT.

The chain joins TRBV5-1 to TRBJ1-3, with D perhaps matching TRBD1 (5 bases). The CDR3 length is 15 residues. Trimming left V 2 bases short and J 4 bases short, with 13 bases between. The germline V gene has CDR1 SGHRS and CDR2 YFSETQ. DNA of the CDR3: TGCGCCAGCAGCTTATCGGGACTGGAAGGAAACACCATATATTTT. Its protein is CASSLSGLEGNTIYF.

V gene TRBV4-2 combines with J gene TRBJ2-3; D possibly corresponds to TRBD1 (6 bases). Germline V gene sequence: CDR1 LGHNA, CDR2 YNFKEQ. V shed 2 bases and J shed 2 bases, with 14 bases lying between them. CDR3 length: 16 amino acids. CDR3 amino acids: CASSQRTGHITDTQYF. CDR3 in DNA: TGTGCCAGCAGCCAACGAACGGGACACATCACAGATACGCAGTATTTT.

This chain joins TRBV3-1 (or the pseudogene TRBV3-2) and TRBJ1-5; no reliable D call. This CDR3 comprises 14 residues. CDR1 is LGHDT and CDR2 is YNNKEL in the germline V gene (reference sequence). V was cut by 0 bases and J by 5 bases, with 8 bases left in between. This CDR3 reads CASSQDLGYQPQHF. CDR3 DNA sequence: TGTGCCAGCAGCCAAGATCTAGGGTATCAGCCCCAGCATTTT.

V is TRBV13 and J is TRBJ1-2; TRBD1 agrees at 9 bases. This CDR3 has 16 residues. Germline values: CDR1 PRHDT, CDR2 FYEKMQ (reference sequence). Trimming removed 2 bases from V and 0 bases from J; junction bases left unmatched: 4. The CDR3 here is CASSLTGTGSNYGYTF. The CDR3 bases are TGTGCCAGCAGCTTAACGGGGACAGGGTCTAACTATGGCTACACCTTC.

V and J are TRBV10-3 and TRBJ1-1; D gene uncertain. Germline V gene sequence: CDR1 ENHRY, CDR2 SYGVKD. This CDR3 spans 12 amino acids. Trimming shortened V by 4 bases and J by 5 bases, and 8 bases separated the two germline ends. CDR3 protein: CAISGHETEAFF. CDR3 coding DNA: TGTGCCATCAGTGGACACGAAACTGAAGCTTTCTTT.

The J gene is TRBJ2-3, the V gene TRBV29-1; 8 bases align to TRBD2. This CDR3 contains 14 residues. Per germline, CDR1 SQVTM and CDR2 ANQGSEA. The J segment lost 0 bases and the V segment lost 7 bases, leaving 6 bases of the junction unmatched. CDR3: CSAGTRLSTDTQYF. The DNA of the CDR3 is TGCAGCGCCGGGACTAGACTTAGCACAGATACGCAGTATTTT.

In this sample, this clone turned up a few times. The V gene is TRBV5-6, the J gene TRBJ1-3; D is uncertain. V lost 4 bases and J lost 4, with 9 bases in between. Germline V lookup: CDR1 SGHDT, CDR2 YYEEEE. The CDR3 contains 13 residues. CDR3 DNA: TGTGCCAGCAGCCCGAATTTGGGAAACACCATATATTTT. It yields the protein CASSPNLGNTIYF. Full variable domain (remainder filled in from reference TRBV5-6 and TRBJ1-3): DAGVTQSPTHLIKTRGQQVTLRCSPKSGHDTVSWYQQALGQGPQFIFQYYEEEERQRGNFPDRFSGHQFPNYSSELNVNALLLGDSALYLCASSPNLGNTIYFGEGSWLTVV.

The sample holds a few counts of this clone. This chain uses TRBV28 with TRBJ2-7, with TRBD1 identical over 8 bases. The CDR3 length is 16 residues. CDR1 MDHEN and CDR2 SYDVKM come from the germline V gene. The V gene end was trimmed by 5 bases and the J gene end by 3 bases; junction bases not matched to a gene: 12. The CDR3 region is CASSPSSGGSRYEQYV. CDR3 DNA sequence: TGTGCCAGCAGTCCCTCTTCAGGGGGCTCCCGCTACGAGCAGTACGTC.

This chain joins TRBV5-6 and TRBJ1-2, with TRBD1 identical over 8 bases. The trim removed 0 bases at V and 2 bases at J, leaving 12 bases unmatched. The germline CDR1 and CDR2 sequences are SGHDT and YYEEEE. The CDR3 spans 18 residues. The CDR3 protein is CASSLAVWDRTLNYGYTF. CDR3 nucleotide sequence: TGTGCCAGCAGCTTGGCCGTATGGGACAGGACGTTGAACTATGGCTACACCTTC.

The gene calls are TRBV6-4 and TRBJ1-2; D is possibly TRBD1 (6 bases). With 0 bases removed from V and 8 bases from J, the gap between germline ends came to 19 bases. Germline V gives CDR1 MRHNA, CDR2 SNTAGT. CDR3 length: 16 amino acids. The CDR3 loop reads CASSDSRLTGVRGYTF. The CDR3 nucleotides read TGTGCCAGCAGTGACTCGAGATTGACAGGTGTACGGGGCTACACCTTC.

The count of this clone is one. The rearrangement links TRBV27 to TRBJ1-6, with 7 bases matching TRBD1. The CDR3 extends over 15 amino acids. Germline trimming cut 0 bases from V and 6 bases from J; bases unmatched to any gene: 2. Germline V gene sequence: CDR1 MNHEY, CDR2 SMNVEV (reference sequence). CDR3 loop: CASSLSRGPNSPLHF. The DNA of the CDR3 is TGTGCCAGCAGTTTATCAAGGGGGCCTAATTCACCCCTCCACTTT.